The next 26 T cell receptor beta chains were all read from a single sample in a study of a mutant IDH1 vaccine in newly diagnosed glioma. Indicated time point: week 35, safety follow-up. Topical imiquimod was applied with each vaccine dose, which held 300 ug of mutant IDH1 20-mer peptide. The antigens for these receptors are not known. Using immunoSEQ multiplex PCR, the repertoire was profiled, and TCRdb retains in-frame clones only, with some absent. The data hold under 60,000 clones, with 76% observed a single time. This material consisted of PBMCs, taken from a glioma patient whose treatment included an IDH1 peptide vaccine. The receptors were sampled from a man aged 40-55 years with glioma.

The rearrangement links TRBV11-2 to TRBJ2-1; 9 bases match TRBD2. The CDR3 loop spans 15 amino acids. Per the germline V gene, CDR1 is SGHAT and CDR2 is FQNNGV. The J segment lost 9 bases and the V segment lost 5 bases, leaving 11 bases of the junction unmatched. The CDR3, as DNA: TGTGCCAGCAGCCCGGTTAGCGGGAGCTATACTGAGCAGTTCTTC. It yields the protein CASSPVSGSYTEQFF.

The chain couples TRBV29-1 to TRBJ2-5; D unclear. CDR1 SQVTM and CDR2 ANQGSEA come from the germline V gene. The V end was cut by 4 bases, the J end by 4 bases, with 16 bases between. The CDR3 runs 14 residues. CDR3 DNA sequence: TGCAGCGTTGCACCTTCTTCTGCGCTAGAGACCCAGTACTTC. Its translation is CSVAPSSALETQYF.

This chain links TRBV2 with TRBJ2-7; D is perhaps TRBD1 (5 bases). Germline CDR1 is SNHLY and CDR2 is FYNNEI. The CDR3 is 11 amino acids. The ends were cut back, 3 bases at V and 10 bases at J, with 10 bases in the middle. The CDR3 nucleotides read TGTGCCAGCAGTGACAGGGATTTACAGTACGTC. Residues: CASSDRDLQYV.

The J gene is TRBJ2-5, the V gene TRBV4-3, with TRBD2 identical over 7 bases. This CDR3 spans 15 amino acids. Unmatched junction bases numbered 5, after V lost 0 bases and J lost 4 bases. Per germline, CDR1 LGHNA and CDR2 YSLEER. The DNA for the CDR3 is TGCGCCAGCAGCCAAGATGCGGGGGTTCGAGAGACCCAGTACTTC. Its protein is CASSQDAGVRETQYF.

This clone was seen only a few times. The rearrangement uses TRBV6-1 and TRBJ2-1; 7 positions agree with TRBD2. In germline, CDR1 is MNHNS, CDR2 SASEGT. The CDR3 contains 15 residues. The trim removed 0 bases at V and 5 bases at J, leaving 4 bases unmatched. CDR3 in DNA: TGTGCCAGCAGTGAAGCGCTAGCGGAACACAATGAGCAGTTCTTC. The encoded protein is CASSEALAEHNEQFF.

V gene TRBV27 combines with J gene TRBJ2-7, with D tentatively TRBD1 or TRBD2 (5 bases each). The V and J ends lost 5 bases and 5 bases respectively, with 13 bases between them. The germline V gene has CDR1 MNHEY and CDR2 SMNVEV (reference sequence). The CDR3 covers 13 residues. The CDR3: CASSRVRGNEQYV. The DNA for the CDR3 is TGTGCCAGCAGTCGAGTGAGGGGTAACGAGCAGTACGTC.

This clone was observed a handful of times. The V and J genes are TRBV18 and TRBJ2-2; TRBD1 might be the D (6 bases). V lost 6 bases, J lost 0 bases, and 11 bases lay in between. The CDR3 covers 15 residues. Per germline, CDR1 KGHSH and CDR2 LQKENI. The CDR3 is CASSLGQANTGELFF. The CDR3 DNA sequence: TGTGCCAGCTCGCTGGGACAAGCGAACACCGGGGAGCTGTTTTTT.

V is TRBV5-1 and J is TRBJ1-1; D is possibly TRBD1 (5 bases). The CDR3 is 15 residues long. V lost 6 bases and J 5 bases, leaving 20 bases between the germline ends. Germline V gene data show CDR1 as SGHRS and CDR2 as YFSETQ. CDR3 in DNA: TGCGCCAGCACGGGAGGTAGAAATCGGGGGACTGAAGCTTTCTTT. As protein: CASTGGRNRGTEAFF.

This rearrangement joins TRBV5-4 to TRBJ2-3, with no clear D. V lost 4 bases and J 2 bases, leaving 11 bases between the germline ends. The CDR3 loop spans 14 amino acids. Germline V gene data show CDR1 as SGHNT and CDR2 as YYREEE (reference sequence). CDR3 region: CASSLLMDTDTQYF. The CDR3 nucleotides are TGTGCCAGCAGCCTATTGATGGACACAGATACGCAGTATTTT.

This chain joins TRBV11-2 and TRBJ1-5; D remains unclear. The germline V gene has CDR1 SGHAT and CDR2 FQNNGV. The CDR3 covers 13 residues. V was pared by 1 base and J by 0 bases, with 1 base between. CDR3 loop: CASSLGSNQPQHF. The CDR3 bases are TGTGCCAGCAGCTTAGGTAGCAATCAGCCCCAGCATTTT.

The CDR3 bases are TGTGCCAGTAGTATTGATCTCACGCTTGGGGTTAAGGGCTACACCTTC. It is translated as CASSIDLTLGVKGYTF. This rearrangement joins TRBV19 to TRBJ1-2; D not resolved. The ends were cut back, 3 bases at V and 8 bases at J, with 22 bases in the middle. Germline assignment: CDR1 LNHDA and CDR2 SQIVND (reference sequence). This CDR3 has 16 amino acids. Variable domain in full (rest from reference TRBV19 and TRBJ1-2): DGGITQSPKYLFRKEGQNVTLSCEQNLNHDAMYWYRQDPGQGLRLIYYSQIVNDFQKGDIAEGYSVSREKKESFPLTVTSAQKNPTAFYLCASSIDLTLGVKGYTFGSGTRLTVV.

The V call is TRBV18, the J call TRBJ2-1, with D possibly being TRBD1 (5 bases). CDR1 and CDR2 from the germline V gene are KGHSH and LQKENI. Deletions cut 2 bases from V and 6 bases from J, with 14 bases between. The length of the CDR3 is 15 residues. CDR3 amino acids: CASSPEAGNLNEQFF. CDR3 nucleotide sequence: TGTGCCAGCTCACCAGAGGCAGGGAATCTCAATGAGCAGTTCTTC.

The chain has TRBV11-2 and TRBJ1-2; tentative D call: TRBD1 (6 bases). The CDR3 has 12 residues. V lost 6 bases, J lost 6 bases, and 11 bases lay in between. Germline CDR1 reads SGHAT; CDR2 reads FQNNGV. CDR3 nucleotides: TGTGCCAGCAGGTCAGGGGTAGATGGCTACACCTTC. Amino acids: CASRSGVDGYTF.

This chain connects TRBV6-4 to TRBJ1-5, with D possibly being TRBD1 (6 bases). The germline V and J ends were trimmed by 2 bases and 4 bases, with 9 bases remaining between them. Germline CDR1 and CDR2: MRHNA and SNTAGT. The CDR3 has 14 residues. CDR3 sequence (DNA): TGTGCCAGCAGTGACCGAACAGGGAATCAGCCCCAGCATTTT. It translates to CASSDRTGNQPQHF.

The genes are TRBV6-5 and TRBJ1-5, with D hard to call. This CDR3 contains 14 residues. Trimming removed 5 bases from V and 7 bases from J, with 15 bases in between. Germline CDR1 and CDR2: MNHEY and SVGAGI. CDR3 sequence reads: CASSRVGEGQPQHF. The CDR3 nucleotides are TGTGCCAGCAGTAGGGTTGGGGAGGGACAGCCCCAGCATTTT.

V gene TRBV15 combines with J gene TRBJ1-4; TRBD1 might be the D (5 bases). The germline V gene has CDR1 LNHNV and CDR2 YYDKDF (reference sequence). There are 15 residues in the CDR3. V was clipped by 0 bases and J by 5 bases, with 10 bases between them. CDR3 in amino acids: CATSRDGGRNEKLFF. The CDR3 nucleotides are TGTGCCACCAGCAGAGATGGGGGTCGAAATGAAAAACTGTTTTTT.

This clone was seen only once. The chain joins TRBV2 to TRBJ2-7; 7 bases map to TRBD1. The germline gives CDR1 SNHLY, CDR2 FYNNEI. The CDR3 extends over 14 amino acids. With V trimmed by 6 bases and J by 0 bases, 5 bases remained unmatched. In nucleotides, the CDR3 is TGTGCCAGCAGGACAGGGTCCCTCTCCTACGAGCAGTACTTC. It is translated as CASRTGSLSYEQYF. Full variable domain (outside the CDR3, taken from reference TRBV2 and TRBJ2-7): EPEVTQTPSHQVTQMGQEVILRCVPISNHLYFYWYRQILGQKVEFLVSFYNNEISEKSEIFDDQFSVERPDGSNFTLKIRSTKLEDSAMYFCASRTGSLSYEQYFGPGTRLTVT.

This chain links TRBV12-5 with TRBJ2-1, with D hard to call. The CDR3 loop spans 12 amino acids. Between the trimmed V and J ends, which lost 2 bases and 7 bases, there was a span of 6 bases. CDR1 is LGHNT and CDR2 is FRNRAP in the germline V gene. The CDR3: CASGLLRNEQFF. CDR3 DNA sequence: TGTGCTAGTGGTTTGTTGCGTAATGAGCAGTTCTTC.

The sample holds one count of this clone. The chain combines TRBV29-1 with TRBJ1-3; D ambiguous. The germline V and J ends were trimmed by 5 bases and 0 bases, with 2 bases remaining between them. Germline loops: CDR1 SQVTM, CDR2 ANQGSEA. This CDR3 spans 11 amino acids. The CDR3 sequence is CSVTSGNTIYF. In nucleotides, the CDR3 is TGCAGCGTTACCTCTGGAAACACCATATATTTT.

The CDR3 sequence is CASSQDRLGAKNIQYF. As DNA, the CDR3 is TGTGCCAGCAGCCAGGACCGCCTTGGGGCCAAAAACATTCAGTACTTC. This chain links TRBV5-4 with TRBJ2-4; no firm D call. This CDR3 spans 16 amino acids. Germline-derived CDR1 and CDR2 are SGHNT and YYREEE (reference sequence). The V and J ends lost 4 bases and 1 base respectively, with 15 bases between them.

The chain employs TRBV21-1 and TRBJ2-7; whether TRBD2, the table's D call, matches the DNA was not checked. TRBV21-1 has pseudogene status. CDR3 length: 14 amino acids. CDR3 sequence (DNA): TGTGCCAGCAGTGACGTACTAGCGGGAACGGTGCAGTACGTC. Amino acid sequence: CASSDVLAGTVQYV.

This CDR3 reads CASSLSSSGRPYEQYF. The CDR3 DNA reads TGTGCCAGCAGCTTATCGTCTAGCGGGAGACCCTACGAGCAGTACTTC. This chain connects TRBV7-9 to TRBJ2-7; TRBD2 matches 10 bases. Germline V lookup: CDR1 SEHNR, CDR2 FQNEAQ (reference sequence). The CDR3 loop spans 16 amino acids. V shed 2 bases, J shed 2 bases, and the junction held 6 bases outside the gene matches. Combining the CDR3 with reference TRBV7-9 and TRBJ2-7 gives the whole variable domain DTGVSQNPRHKITKRGQNVTFRCDPISEHNRLYWYRQTLGQGPEFLTYFQNEAQLEKSRLLSDRFSAERPKGSFSTLEIQRTEQGDSAMYLCASSLSSSGRPYEQYFGPGTRLTVT.

The genes are TRBV5-6 and TRBJ1-2; the D gene is possibly TRBD1 (6 bases). CDR1 and CDR2 (germline): SGHDT, YYEEEE. The CDR3 is 13 residues long. Trimming removed 2 bases from V and 7 bases from J, with 12 bases in between. The CDR3 DNA follows: TGTGCCAGCAGCTTTTCCGGGACATCTGGCTACACCTTC. Its protein is CASSFSGTSGYTF. Supplemented by reference TRBV5-6 and TRBJ1-2, the full variable domain reads DAGVTQSPTHLIKTRGQQVTLRCSPKSGHDTVSWYQQALGQGPQFIFQYYEEEERQRGNFPDRFSGHQFPNYSSELNVNALLLGDSALYLCASSFSGTSGYTFGSGTRLTVV.

The CDR3 loop reads CSVDGQGLETQYF. As DNA, the CDR3 is TGCAGCGTTGACGGACAGGGTTTAGAGACCCAGTACTTC. The V call is TRBV29-1, the J call TRBJ2-5; 8 bases line up with TRBD1. This CDR3 has 13 residues. In germline, CDR1 is SQVTM, CDR2 ANQGSEA. With 3 bases clipped from V and 4 bases from J, the junction kept 4 bases outside the gene matches.

This chain joins TRBV15 and TRBJ2-5; TRBD2 might be the D (5 bases). V lost 0 bases, J lost 7 bases, and 18 bases lay in between. The germline V gene encodes CDR1 LNHNV and CDR2 YYDKDF (reference sequence). CDR3 length: 16 amino acids. The CDR3 DNA reads as TGTGCCACCAGCAGAGATATTACAGCGGCATTAGGGACCCAGTACTTC. It codes for CATSRDITAALGTQYF.

The chain's CDR3 is CSVEGRTGGNEQFF. DNA for the CDR3: TGCAGCGTTGAAGGGAGGACGGGCGGGAATGAGCAGTTCTTC. The chain couples TRBV29-1 to TRBJ2-1; D may be TRBD2 (5 bases). Trimming removed 1 base at V and 7 bases at J, with 14 bases between. Germline-derived CDR1 and CDR2 are SQVTM and ANQGSEA. This CDR3 spans 14 amino acids.